These T cell receptor beta chains were read from a single sample in a study of shared clonotypes between healthy human individuals. Profiled with immunoSEQ multiplex PCR; TCRdb holds only in-frame clones, not every one. The sample lists some 2 million clones, just under 95% occurring once. Source material: naive CD8+ T cells sorted from blood. Receptors originate from a young man in good health. The CDR3 runs from the conserved cysteine through the conserved F or W. The D gene is left open where the match is weak. Only part of the rows carry a size: once, few, many, or a class if the clone is expanded.

V	D	size	J	DNA	CDR3
TRBV2	TRBD1	.	TRBJ2-7	TGTGCCAGCAGAATGACCGGGACAGGGAAAGACTACGAGCAGTACTTC	CASRMTGTGKDYEQYF
TRBV6-5	TRBD1	.	TRBJ2-5	TGTGCCAGCAGGGGGGTGCAGGGGGCGGAGGAGACCCAGTACTTC	CASRGVQGAEETQYF
TRBV21-1	.	.	TRBJ1-6	TGTGCCAGCAGCAAAGCGCGAGACAGTGCCTTCCTCGATAATTCACCCCTCCACTTT	CASSKARDSAFLDNSPLHF
TRBV10-2	.	.	TRBJ2-4	TGCGCCAGCAGTGAGACTACTAGTGAACAGTACTTC	CASSETTSEQYF
TRBV5-6	.	.	TRBJ1-1	TGTGCCAGCAGCTGGACGGTGAACACTGAAGCTTTCTTT	CASSWTVNTEAFF
TRBV2	TRBD1	.	TRBJ2-7	TGTGCCGGACAGGGGGCGGGGGAGCAGTACTTC	CAGQGAGEQYF
TRBV28	.	.	TRBJ2-5	TGTGCCAGCAGTCCGGGGACGGCCGATCAAGAGACCCAGTACTTC	CASSPGTADQETQYF
TRBV5-3	TRBD2	.	TRBJ2-5	TGTGCCAGAAGCTATGGACTAGCGGGAGGGGATTGGGAGACCCAGTACTTC	CARSYGLAGGDWETQYF
TRBV29-1	.	once	TRBJ2-2	TGCAGCGTTGATAAGGGGACCGGGGAGCTGTTTTTT	CSVDKGTGELFF
TRBV5-8	.	.	TRBJ2-3	TGTGCCAGCATCGAGCGGATCTCAGATACGCAGTATTTT	CASIERISDTQYF
TRBV4-1	TRBD2	.	TRBJ2-3	TGCGCCAGCAGCCAAGGACTAGCGGCAGATACGCAGTATTTT	CASSQGLAADTQYF
TRBV9	.	.	TRBJ1-1	TGTGCCAGCAGCGTAGGACTGAGCACTGAAGCTTTCTTT	CASSVGLSTEAFF
TRBV19	.	.	TRBJ1-5	TGTGCCAGTAGGCTGCGGGGGCACCAGCCCCAGCATTTT	CASRLRGHQPQHF
TRBV28	.	.	TRBJ1-2	TGTGCCAGCAGTTTCTGGGAAGCCGAGGGCTATGGCTACACCTTC	CASSFWEAEGYGYTF
TRBV5-6	.	once	TRBJ2-7	TGTGCCAGCAGCTTGGTAGGGGCGTATTACGAGCAGTACTTC	CASSLVGAYYEQYF
TRBV4-1	TRBD1	.	TRBJ2-4	TGCGCCAGCAGCCAAGGACAGGGGGGCAAAAACATTCAGTACTTC	CASSQGQGGKNIQYF
TRBV10-2	.	.	TRBJ1-5	TGCGCCAGCAGTGAGTCGCCCCCTATTAAGCCCCAGCATTTT	CASSESPPIKPQHF
TRBV7-6	TRBD2	.	TRBJ2-1	TGTGCCAGCAGCCCTGTGGTGGGAGGGCCCTACAATGAGCAGTTCTTC	CASSPVVGGPYNEQFF
TRBV7-9	TRBD1	.	TRBJ2-1	TGTGCCAGCGGACAAATGACAGGGTACAATGAGCAGTTCTTC	CASGQMTGYNEQFF
TRBV11-2	.	.	TRBJ2-3	TGTGCCAGCAGCTTGTCGGACGGAGGTACAGATACGCAGTATTTT	CASSLSDGGTDTQYF
TRBV27	.	.	TRBJ1-5	TGTGCCAGCAGCCCTGGGACCGACAATCAGCCCCAGCATTTT	CASSPGTDNQPQHF
TRBV11-2	.	.	TRBJ2-5	TGTGCCAGCAGCTCACCACCCGGACAGCTTGAGGTGCAGTACTTC	CASSSPPGQLEVQYF